These 4 T cell receptor beta chains came from one sample sequenced in a study of Ad26.COV2.S vaccination and SARS-CoV-2 variants. The treatment here: roughly 19 received Ad26.COV2.S at low or high dose, single or two shots; five or six received placebo; per-sample allocation not given. Day 63 after the first injection of vaccine or placebo was the sampling time. Libraries were prepared by immunoSEQ multiplex PCR; TCRdb keeps only in-frame clonotypes and omits some of them. The sample gives some 350,000 clones, about 88% of which show up once; 3% to 4% is in the top ten. The starting material was peripheral blood, obtained in a trial of Ad26.COV2.S vaccine versus placebo. These receptors all come from a person between 18 and 65 years old who received the Ad26.COV2.S COVID-19 vaccine or a placebo.

This clone was counted between two and nine times. The chain recombines TRBV5-6 with TRBJ1-6; possibly TRBD1 for D (5 bases). Germline loops: CDR1 SGHDT, CDR2 YYEEEE. V lost 2 bases, J lost 9 bases, and 15 bases lay in between. The CDR3 is 15 amino acids. For the CDR3, the DNA is TGTGCCAGCAGCTTTTCCTCAGGGAATAGTTCACCCCTCCACTTT. This translates into CASSFSSGNSSPLHF.

The chain has TRBV6-2 or TRBV6-3 and TRBJ1-6; the D is unclear. V was pared by 4 bases and J by 10 bases, with 5 bases between. The CDR3 runs 11 residues. Per the germline V gene, CDR1 is MNHEY and CDR2 is SVGEGT. The CDR3 here is CASSSASPLHF. The CDR3 DNA reads as TGTGCCAGCAGTTCTGCATCACCCCTCCACTTT.

This clone was seen once. This chain connects TRBV5-1 to TRBJ2-3; D is unclear. Trimming pared 2 bases from V and 2 bases from J, leaving 9 bases between. Germline CDR1 reads SGHRS; CDR2 reads YFSETQ. The CDR3 extends over 14 amino acids. CDR3 bases: TGCGCCAGCAGCTTAGGCAGTAACACAGATACGCAGTATTTT. Protein: CASSLGSNTDTQYF.

V gene TRBV6-4 combines with J gene TRBJ2-4, with 9 bases fitting TRBD1. The ends lost 7 bases at V and 9 bases at J; junction bases unmatched: 4. The CDR3 loop spans 12 amino acids. Germline CDR1 reads MRHNA; CDR2 reads SNTAGT. CDR3 DNA: TGTGCCAGCAATGGGACAGGGACCATTCAGTACTTC. Translated, it gives CASNGTGTIQYF.